A single sample is the source of the 9 T cell receptor beta chains below, sequenced in a study of blood T cell repertoires in COVID-19. Assay used: immunoSEQ multiplex PCR; TCRdb lists only in-frame clones, some missing. This table holds about 68,000 clones, 86% found once. What was sequenced was peripheral blood. These receptor sequences come from a young man with acute or convalescent COVID-19.

The chain is built from TRBV12-3 or TRBV12-4 and TRBJ1-2; weak D call: TRBD1 (5 bases). V was trimmed by 4 bases and J by 4 bases, leaving 10 bases between them. The CDR3 is 13 amino acids. CDR3 protein: CASSSGLPYGYTF. DNA for the CDR3: TGTGCCAGCAGTTCGGGACTGCCCTATGGCTACACCTTC.

This chain links TRBV5-1 with TRBJ2-3; TRBD1 agrees at 7 bases. CDR1 and CDR2 from the germline V gene are SGHRS and YFSETQ. The CDR3 contains 14 residues. V lost 5 bases to trimming and J lost 2 bases; unmatched junction nucleotides: 5. CDR3 protein: CASSEGAPTDTQYF. The CDR3 DNA sequence: TGCGCCAGCAGTGAGGGGGCACCCACAGATACGCAGTATTTT.

The chain carries TRBV30 and TRBJ2-2; D perhaps matches TRBD2 (6 bases). This CDR3 has 17 residues. Trimming took 0 bases from V and 3 from J, leaving 17 bases between them. The V gene's germline CDR1 is GTSNPN and CDR2 SVGIG (reference sequence). The CDR3 loop reads CAWSVSLWGGDTGELFF. CDR3 in DNA: TGTGCCTGGAGTGTATCTCTTTGGGGAGGAGACACCGGGGAGCTGTTTTTT. Full variable domain (missing parts from reference TRBV30 and TRBJ2-2): SQTIHQWPATLVQPVGSPLSLECTVEGTSNPNLYWYRQAAGRGLQLLFYSVGIGQISSEVPQNLSASRPQDRQFILSSKKLLLSDSGFYLCAWSVSLWGGDTGELFFGEGSRLTVL.

The J gene is TRBJ1-1, the V gene TRBV5-1, with TRBD1 identical over 7 bases. J lost 3 bases, V lost 1 base, and 18 bases had no gene match. CDR3 length equals 19 residues. Germline CDR1 reads SGHRS; CDR2 reads YFSETQ. CDR3 sequence reads: CASSLRGQNSLSVHTEAFF. The CDR3 DNA reads TGCGCCAGCAGCTTGAGGGGACAGAACTCCCTGAGCGTGCACACTGAAGCTTTCTTT.

This rearrangement joins TRBV28 to TRBJ1-1, with a tentative D call TRBD1 (5 bases). Germline CDR1 is MDHEN and CDR2 is SYDVKM. V lost 2 bases, J lost 0 bases, and 22 bases lay in between. The CDR3 is 19 amino acids. The CDR3 here is CASSLNTLGPDSMNTEAFF. In nucleotides, the CDR3 is TGTGCCAGCAGTTTAAACACCTTGGGTCCCGACAGCATGAACACTGAAGCTTTCTTT.

This chain links TRBV9 with TRBJ2-2, with a weak D call TRBD2 (7 bases). V lost 4 bases and J lost 3, with 13 bases in between. Germline V gene data show CDR1 as SGDLS and CDR2 as YYNGEE. The CDR3 is 15 amino acids. The CDR3 spells CASSSRGGDTGELFF. CDR3 coding DNA: TGTGCCAGCAGCTCCCGCGGGGGCGACACCGGGGAGCTGTTTTTT.

This chain joins TRBV6-4 and TRBJ2-3; D is perhaps TRBD2 (6 bases). V was clipped by 4 bases and J by 3 bases, with 11 bases between them. The germline CDR1 and CDR2 sequences are MRHNA and SNTAGT. This CDR3 has 14 amino acids. This CDR3 reads CASSAEGETDTQYF. DNA for the CDR3: TGTGCCAGCAGTGCGGAGGGAGAGACAGATACGCAGTATTTT.

V gene TRBV11-2 combines with J gene TRBJ1-4; 7 bases line up with TRBD1. Germline V gives CDR1 SGHAT, CDR2 FQNNGV. The length of the CDR3 is 16 residues. J lost 7 bases, V lost 1 base, and 9 bases had no gene match. CDR3 nucleotides: TGTGCCAGCAGCTTAGCTCCGACAGGGAAGGGTGAAAAACTGTTTTTT. This sequence encodes CASSLAPTGKGEKLFF.

The chain has TRBV5-1 and TRBJ1-2; 9 positions agree with TRBD1. The V and J ends lost 4 bases and 8 bases, in that order; junction bases with no gene match: 9. Germline V gene lookup returns CDR1 SGHRS and CDR2 YFSETQ. This CDR3 contains 14 residues. The CDR3 sequence: CASSPGTGIIGYTF. The CDR3 DNA is TGCGCCAGCAGCCCAGGGACAGGGATCATAGGCTACACCTTC.